This TCR beta chain was captured in a study of T cells in Graves' hyperthyroidism and ophthalmopathy. Germline values: CDR1 SGHRS, CDR2 YFSETQ. This CDR3 contains 14 residues. The ends lost 3 bases at V and 4 bases at J; junction bases unmatched: 3. RNA transcripts provided the source from which TCR beta CDR3 regions were amplified. First-round RT-PCR with HTBI primers amplified the TCR CDR3 region. One entry per CDR3 protein results from TCRdb running MiXCR on the multiplex PCR reads. The table includes some 270,000 distinct CDR3 sequences, roughly 15% detected once. J is TRBJ2-3 and V is TRBV5-1, with TRBD1 matching 9 bases. Sequencing was done on a sample of blood. The source is a woman aged 40 to 49 with Graves' hyperthyroidism. In DNA form, the CDR3 reads TGCGCCAGCAGCTCGGGACAGGGACCAGATACGCAGTATTTT. Translating gives CASSSGQGPDTQYF.